The rows below give T cell receptor beta chains drawn from one sample of a study of blood T cell repertoires in COVID-19. Sequencing used immunoSEQ multiplex PCR; TCRdb keeps in-frame clones, though not all of them. This sample has some 250,000 clones; more than 70% occur once, and the top ten carry 10% to 15%. The specimen sequenced was peripheral blood. These receptors were taken from an older man with acute or convalescent COVID-19. Each CDR3 is given with its conserved first and last residue. The D gene is left open where the match is weak. The listing skips clone size in some rows; elsewhere it reads once, few, many or a size class.

d_gene: -
abundance: -
v_gene: TRBV28
j_gene: TRBJ1-4
CDR3aa: CASISGGGYEKLFF
CDR3nt: TGTGCCAGCATCTCCGGGGGGGGGTACGAAAAACTGTTTTTT

d_gene: TRBD1
abundance: few
v_gene: TRBV11-2
j_gene: TRBJ1-2
CDR3aa: CASSLVGAGGNYGYTF
CDR3nt: TGTGCCAGCAGCTTAGTAGGGGCAGGGGGGAACTATGGCTACACCTTC

d_gene: TRBD1
abundance: -
v_gene: TRBV5-1
j_gene: TRBJ2-2
CDR3aa: CASSEGAHPGELFF
CDR3nt: TGCGCCAGCAGCGAGGGGGCGCACCCCGGGGAGCTGTTTTTT

d_gene: -
abundance: -
v_gene: TRBV5-5
j_gene: TRBJ1-5
CDR3aa: CASSFQGPHHQPQHF
CDR3nt: TGTGCCAGCAGCTTTCAGGGGCCCCACCATCAGCCCCAGCATTTT

d_gene: -
abundance: -
v_gene: TRBV4-2
j_gene: TRBJ1-3
CDR3aa: CASSQDSEGPNGNTIYF
CDR3nt: TGTGCCAGCAGCCAAGACTCGGAGGGGCCAAATGGAAACACCATATATTTT

d_gene: -
abundance: once
v_gene: TRBV28
j_gene: TRBJ1-4
CDR3aa: CASSRSEKLFF
CDR3nt: TGTGCCAGCAGTAGGAGCGAAAAACTGTTTTTT

d_gene: TRBD1
abundance: -
v_gene: TRBV12-3/TRBV12-4
j_gene: TRBJ1-1
CDR3aa: CASSRTGRTEAFF
CDR3nt: TGTGCCAGCAGCAGGACAGGGCGGACTGAAGCTTTCTTT

d_gene: -
abundance: -
v_gene: TRBV19
j_gene: TRBJ1-6
CDR3aa: CASRERGGAPLHF
CDR3nt: TGTGCCAGTAGGGAACGGGGCGGGGCACCCCTCCACTTT

d_gene: TRBD1
abundance: -
v_gene: TRBV5-4
j_gene: TRBJ2-7
CDR3aa: CASSLAQRTGGYEQYF
CDR3nt: TGTGCCAGCAGCTTGGCCCAACGGACAGGAGGTTACGAGCAGTACTTC

d_gene: TRBD1
abundance: -
v_gene: TRBV5-1
j_gene: TRBJ1-1
CDR3aa: CASGLDRGNTEAFF
CDR3nt: TGCGCCAGCGGCCTGGACAGGGGGAACACTGAAGCTTTCTTT

d_gene: -
abundance: -
v_gene: TRBV5-1
j_gene: TRBJ1-6
CDR3aa: CASSLKGLEGSSPLHF
CDR3nt: TGCGCCAGCAGCCTTAAAGGGTTGGAAGGGAGTTCACCCCTCCACTTT

d_gene: TRBD1
abundance: -
v_gene: TRBV9
j_gene: TRBJ1-6
CDR3aa: CASSDRESVPLHF
CDR3nt: TGTGCCAGCAGTGACAGGGAGAGCGTACCCCTCCACTTT

d_gene: TRBD1
abundance: -
v_gene: TRBV28
j_gene: TRBJ2-7
CDR3aa: CASRGVRDRGSYEQYF
CDR3nt: TGTGCCAGCCGCGGCGTAAGGGACAGGGGATCGTACGAGCAGTACTTC

d_gene: -
abundance: -
v_gene: TRBV5-1
j_gene: TRBJ2-1
CDR3aa: CASSLFRNEQFF
CDR3nt: TGCGCCAGCAGCTTGTTCAGGAATGAGCAGTTCTTC

d_gene: -
abundance: -
v_gene: TRBV10-3
j_gene: TRBJ2-7
CDR3aa: CAISDPGTSDSYEQYF
CDR3nt: TGTGCCATCAGTGACCCTGGGACATCGGACTCCTACGAGCAGTACTTC

d_gene: TRBD1
abundance: -
v_gene: TRBV5-3
j_gene: TRBJ1-4
CDR3aa: CARSLGRRGLAQGGGEKLFF
CDR3nt: TGTGCCAGAAGCCTCGGGCGGAGAGGTCTCGCCCAAGGGGGCGGTGAAAAACTGTTTTTT

d_gene: TRBD1
abundance: -
v_gene: TRBV5-1
j_gene: TRBJ2-1
CDR3aa: CASSLSRGRGNEQFF
CDR3nt: TGCGCCAGCAGCTTGTCCAGGGGGCGCGGGAATGAGCAGTTCTTC

d_gene: TRBD1
abundance: -
v_gene: TRBV7-9
j_gene: TRBJ1-1
CDR3aa: CASSPGGRSVTEAFF
CDR3nt: TGTGCCAGCAGCCCAGGGGGCAGGTCTGTGACTGAAGCTTTCTTT

d_gene: -
abundance: -
v_gene: TRBV6-5
j_gene: TRBJ1-1
CDR3aa: CASSPGQYRNTEAFF
CDR3nt: TGTGCCAGCAGCCCGGGACAATACAGGAACACTGAAGCTTTCTTT

d_gene: -
abundance: -
v_gene: TRBV2
j_gene: TRBJ1-6
CDR3aa: CASIQEGRVTESPLHF
CDR3nt: TGTGCCAGCATTCAGGAGGGAAGGGTAACGGAGTCACCCCTCCACTTT

d_gene: -
abundance: -
v_gene: TRBV7-8
j_gene: TRBJ1-3
CDR3aa: CASSPFGREGNTIYF
CDR3nt: TGTGCCAGCAGCCCCTTTGGCAGGGAAGGAAACACCATATATTTT